This entry is about one T cell receptor (beta chain). Its target is unknown. The germline CDR1 and CDR2 sequences are SEHNR and FQNEAQ (reference sequence). Trimming cost V 5 bases and J 8 bases, with 18 bases left between them. CDR3 length: 14 residues. The sample originates from a study of persistence of HIV-infected CD4 T cells. Study-wide results and limits: Antigen-responding cells were enriched for degenerate expanded CDR3beta sequences.

This was the immunoSEQ version 4 assay in survey mode. Generated by immunoSEQ multiplex PCR, the TCRdb table keeps only in-frame clones and is missing some. The sample gives tens of thousands of clones, 65% to 85% of which show up once; 1.5% to 2% is in the top ten. Stimulation used approximately 9.1 ug/mL lysate from CMV-infected fibroblasts. Sorted nonresponding memory CD4+ T cells were CD40L-negative, CD69-negative, CD45RO-high. This sequence was found in an adult man with HIV who was CMV-seropositive. The chain has TRBV7-9 and TRBJ1-2; D ambiguous. The specimen comprised CD4+ T cells sorted from PBMCs after roughly 18-hour stimulation, sampled from a patient who received antiretroviral therapy. The CDR3 coding sequence is TGTGCCAGCAGCCTGATGACCGCTAAGTGGGGCTACACCTTC. Protein product: CASSLMTAKWGYTF.